Sequencing of this T cell receptor (beta chain) was carried out in a study of siplizumab effects on memory and regulatory T cells. Assays captured 95,000 to 100,000 TCR templates per sample. Clones were sequenced by immunoSEQ multiplex PCR, and TCRdb holds only the in-frame ones, with some missing. The table has about 64,000 clones, around 96% seen once; the top ten hold 0.08% to 0.1%. Study results and caveats: Naive T cells looked more diverse than memory cells and looked like major alloresponse contributors. Under siplizumab, alloreactive sequences traced to unstimulated CD4+ memory cells were significantly reduced.

For this clone: What it recognizes is unknown.

Naive, memory, effector memory and TEMRA subsets, all unstimulated, were sequenced in a few donor pairs. The V end was cut by 2 bases, the J end by 7 bases, with 15 bases between. This CDR3 has 16 amino acids. Germline lookup yields CDR1 MNHEY and CDR2 SMNVEV (reference sequence). Material: naive CD8+ T cells sorted from blood. The chain recombines TRBV27 with TRBJ1-6, with D possibly being TRBD1 (6 bases). The receptor's source is a human donor in good health. In nucleotides, the CDR3 is TGTGCCAGCAGTTTAGTCGGGACATGGGTAAATTCACCCCTCCACTTT. Translated: CASSLVGTWVNSPLHF.